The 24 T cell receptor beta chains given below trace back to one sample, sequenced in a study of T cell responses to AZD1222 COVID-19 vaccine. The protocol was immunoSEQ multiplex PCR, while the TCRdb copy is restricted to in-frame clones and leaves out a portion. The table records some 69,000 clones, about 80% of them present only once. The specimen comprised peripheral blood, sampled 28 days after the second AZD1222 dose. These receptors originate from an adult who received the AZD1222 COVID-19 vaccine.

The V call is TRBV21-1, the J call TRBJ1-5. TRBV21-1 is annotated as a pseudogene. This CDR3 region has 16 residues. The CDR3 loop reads CASSKRRRESNQPQHF. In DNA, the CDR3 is TGTGCCAGCAGCAAAAGGCGAAGGGAAAGCAATCAGCCCCAGCATTTT.

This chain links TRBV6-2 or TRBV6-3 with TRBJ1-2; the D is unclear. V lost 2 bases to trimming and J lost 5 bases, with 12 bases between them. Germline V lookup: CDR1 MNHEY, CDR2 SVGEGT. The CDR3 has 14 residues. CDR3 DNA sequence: TGTGCCAGCAGTTACCAGGACCTGCCTTATGGCTACACCTTC. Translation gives CASSYQDLPYGYTF.

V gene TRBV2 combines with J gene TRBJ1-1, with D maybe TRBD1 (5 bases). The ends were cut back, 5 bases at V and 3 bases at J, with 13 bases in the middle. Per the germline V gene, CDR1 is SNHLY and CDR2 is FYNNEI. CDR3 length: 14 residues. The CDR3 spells CASSILGGDTEAFF. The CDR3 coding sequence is TGTGCCAGCAGTATATTAGGAGGGGACACTGAAGCTTTCTTT.

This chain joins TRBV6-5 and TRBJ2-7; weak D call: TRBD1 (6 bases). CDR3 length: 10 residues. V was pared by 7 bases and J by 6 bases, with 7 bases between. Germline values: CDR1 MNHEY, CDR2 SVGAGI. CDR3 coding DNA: TGTGCCAGCAACAGGGTCGAGCAGTACTTC. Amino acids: CASNRVEQYF.

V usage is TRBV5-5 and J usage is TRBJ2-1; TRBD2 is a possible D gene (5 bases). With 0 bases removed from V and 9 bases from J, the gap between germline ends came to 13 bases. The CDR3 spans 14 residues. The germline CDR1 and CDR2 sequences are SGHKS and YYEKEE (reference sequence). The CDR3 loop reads CASSLVLAVGEQFF. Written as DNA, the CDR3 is TGTGCCAGCAGCTTGGTTCTAGCTGTCGGTGAGCAGTTCTTC. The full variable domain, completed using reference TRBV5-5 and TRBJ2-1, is DAGVTQSPTHLIKTRGQQVTLRCSPISGHKSVSWYQQVLGQGPQFIFQYYEKEERGRGNFPDRFSARQFPNYSSELNVNALLLGDSALYLCASSLVLAVGEQFFGPGTRLTVL.

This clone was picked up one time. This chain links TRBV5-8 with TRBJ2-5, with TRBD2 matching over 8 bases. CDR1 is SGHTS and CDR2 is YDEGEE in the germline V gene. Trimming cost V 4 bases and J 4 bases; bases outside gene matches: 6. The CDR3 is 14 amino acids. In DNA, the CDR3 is TGTGCCAGCAGCACGACTAGCGTTGGAGAGACCCAGTACTTC. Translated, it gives CASSTTSVGETQYF.

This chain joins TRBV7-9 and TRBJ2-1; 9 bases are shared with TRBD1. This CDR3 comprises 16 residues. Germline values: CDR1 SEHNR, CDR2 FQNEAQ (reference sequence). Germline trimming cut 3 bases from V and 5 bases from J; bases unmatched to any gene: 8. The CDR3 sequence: CASSFPLRTGDNEQFF. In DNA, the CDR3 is TGTGCCAGCAGCTTCCCGTTGAGGACAGGGGACAATGAGCAGTTCTTC.

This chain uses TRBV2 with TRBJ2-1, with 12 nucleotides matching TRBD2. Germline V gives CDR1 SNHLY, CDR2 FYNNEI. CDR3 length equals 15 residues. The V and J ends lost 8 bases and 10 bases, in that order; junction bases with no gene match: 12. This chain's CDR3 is CASWPLAGGLREQFF. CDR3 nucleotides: TGTGCCAGCTGGCCCCTAGCGGGGGGGTTACGGGAGCAGTTCTTC.

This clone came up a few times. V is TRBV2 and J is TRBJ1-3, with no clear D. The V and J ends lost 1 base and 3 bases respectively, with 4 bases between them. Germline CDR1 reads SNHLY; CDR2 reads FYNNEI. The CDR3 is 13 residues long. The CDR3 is CASSEEVGNTIYF. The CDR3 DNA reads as TGTGCCAGCAGTGAAGAGGTTGGAAACACCATATATTTT.

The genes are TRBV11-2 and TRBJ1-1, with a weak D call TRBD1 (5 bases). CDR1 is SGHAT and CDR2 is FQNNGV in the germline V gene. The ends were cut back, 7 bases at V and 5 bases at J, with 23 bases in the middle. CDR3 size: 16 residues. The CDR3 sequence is CASILNSGGTPTEAFF. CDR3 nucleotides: TGTGCCAGCATCCTAAACTCTGGGGGAACTCCTACTGAAGCTTTCTTT.

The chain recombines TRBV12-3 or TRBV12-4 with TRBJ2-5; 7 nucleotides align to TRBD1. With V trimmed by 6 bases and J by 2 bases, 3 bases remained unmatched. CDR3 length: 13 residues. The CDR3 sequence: CASSSGQQETQYF. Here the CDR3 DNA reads TGTGCCAGCAGCTCGGGACAGCAAGAGACCCAGTACTTC.

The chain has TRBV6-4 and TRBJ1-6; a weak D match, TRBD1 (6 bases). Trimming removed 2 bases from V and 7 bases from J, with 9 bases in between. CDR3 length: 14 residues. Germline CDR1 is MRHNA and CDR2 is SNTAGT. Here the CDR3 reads CASSDQGPNSPLHF. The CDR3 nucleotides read TGTGCCAGCAGTGACCAGGGGCCGAATTCACCCCTCCACTTT.

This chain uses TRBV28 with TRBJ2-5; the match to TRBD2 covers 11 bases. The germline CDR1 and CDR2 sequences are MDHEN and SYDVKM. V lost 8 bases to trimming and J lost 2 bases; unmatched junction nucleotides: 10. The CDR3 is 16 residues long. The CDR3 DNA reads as TGTGCCAGCCTCGCCAATCTAGCGGGGGGACAAGAGACCCAGTACTTC. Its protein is CASLANLAGGQETQYF.

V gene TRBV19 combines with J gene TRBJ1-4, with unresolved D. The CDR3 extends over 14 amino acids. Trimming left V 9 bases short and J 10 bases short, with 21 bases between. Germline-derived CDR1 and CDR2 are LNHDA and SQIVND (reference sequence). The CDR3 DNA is TGTGCCAGCCGACGGCAGAGCCCCGAGGGAAAACTGTTTTTT. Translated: CASRRQSPEGKLFF. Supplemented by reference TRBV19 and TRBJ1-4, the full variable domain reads DGGITQSPKYLFRKEGQNVTLSCEQNLNHDAMYWYRQDPGQGLRLIYYSQIVNDFQKGDIAEGYSVSREKKESFPLTVTSAQKNPTAFYLCASRRQSPEGKLFFGSGTQLSVL.

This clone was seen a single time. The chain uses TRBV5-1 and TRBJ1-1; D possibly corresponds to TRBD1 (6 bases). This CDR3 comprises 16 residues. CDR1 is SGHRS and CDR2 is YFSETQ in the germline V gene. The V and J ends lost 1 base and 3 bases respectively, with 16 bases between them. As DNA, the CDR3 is TGCGCCAGCAGCTTGTCGGGACACCCTGGGGACACTGAAGCTTTCTTT. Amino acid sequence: CASSLSGHPGDTEAFF.

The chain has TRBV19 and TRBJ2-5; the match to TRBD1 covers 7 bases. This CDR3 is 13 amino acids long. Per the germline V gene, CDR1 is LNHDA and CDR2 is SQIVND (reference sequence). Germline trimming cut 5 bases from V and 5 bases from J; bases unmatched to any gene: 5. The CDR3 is CASSLTGWETQYF. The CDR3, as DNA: TGTGCCAGTAGTCTGACAGGGTGGGAGACCCAGTACTTC.

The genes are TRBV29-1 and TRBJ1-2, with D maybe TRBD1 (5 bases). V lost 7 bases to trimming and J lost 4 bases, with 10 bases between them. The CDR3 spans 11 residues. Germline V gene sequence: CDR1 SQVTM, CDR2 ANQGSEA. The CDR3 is CSARGSYGYTF. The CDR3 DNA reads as TGCAGCGCGAGGGGTAGCTATGGCTACACCTTC.

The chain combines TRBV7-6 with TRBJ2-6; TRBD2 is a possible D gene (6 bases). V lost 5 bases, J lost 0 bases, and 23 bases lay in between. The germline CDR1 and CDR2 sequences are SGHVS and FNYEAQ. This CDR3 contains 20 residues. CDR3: CASSQVGGHLKPSGANVLTF. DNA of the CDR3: TGTGCCAGCAGCCAGGTGGGGGGTCACCTTAAGCCCTCTGGGGCCAACGTCCTGACTTTC.

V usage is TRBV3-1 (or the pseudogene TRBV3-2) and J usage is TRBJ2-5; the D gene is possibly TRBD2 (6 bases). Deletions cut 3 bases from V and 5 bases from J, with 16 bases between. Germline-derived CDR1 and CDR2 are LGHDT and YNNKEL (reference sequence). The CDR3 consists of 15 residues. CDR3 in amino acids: CASSQQGLAGETQYF. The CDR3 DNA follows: TGTGCCAGCAGCCAGCAGGGACTGGCCGGGGAGACCCAGTACTTC.

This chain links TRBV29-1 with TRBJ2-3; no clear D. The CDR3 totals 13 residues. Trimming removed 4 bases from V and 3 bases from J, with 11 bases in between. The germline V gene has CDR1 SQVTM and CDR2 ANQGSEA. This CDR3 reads CSVGQPDTDTQYF. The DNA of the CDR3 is TGCAGCGTTGGGCAGCCGGATACAGATACGCAGTATTTT.

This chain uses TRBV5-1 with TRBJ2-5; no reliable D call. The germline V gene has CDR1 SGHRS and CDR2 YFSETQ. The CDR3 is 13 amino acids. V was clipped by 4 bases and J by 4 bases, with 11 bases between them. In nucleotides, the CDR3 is TGCGCCAGCAGCCCCAACTTGAGAGAGACCCAGTACTTC. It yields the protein CASSPNLRETQYF. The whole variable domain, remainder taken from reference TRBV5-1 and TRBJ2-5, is KAGVTQTPRYLIKTRGQQVTLSCSPISGHRSVSWYQQTPGQGLQFLFEYFSETQRNKGNFPGRFSGRQFSNSRSEMNVSTLELGDSALYLCASSPNLRETQYFGPGTRLLVL.

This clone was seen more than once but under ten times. The CDR3 spells CASIHRSPSGANVLTF. The CDR3 DNA follows: TGTGCCAGCATTCACCGATCGCCCTCTGGGGCCAACGTCCTGACTTTC. The chain links TRBV6-4 to TRBJ2-6; D is uncertain. Germline CDR1 and CDR2: MRHNA and SNTAGT. Trimming stripped 7 bases from V and 0 bases from J, with 13 bases between. The CDR3 is 16 residues long.

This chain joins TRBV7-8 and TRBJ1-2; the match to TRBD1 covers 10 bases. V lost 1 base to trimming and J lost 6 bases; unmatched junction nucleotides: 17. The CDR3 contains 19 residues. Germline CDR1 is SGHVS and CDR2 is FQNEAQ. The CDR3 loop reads CASSLEIKGTGASDDGYTF. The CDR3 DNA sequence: TGTGCCAGCAGCTTAGAAATTAAGGGGACAGGGGCCTCAGATGATGGCTACACCTTC.

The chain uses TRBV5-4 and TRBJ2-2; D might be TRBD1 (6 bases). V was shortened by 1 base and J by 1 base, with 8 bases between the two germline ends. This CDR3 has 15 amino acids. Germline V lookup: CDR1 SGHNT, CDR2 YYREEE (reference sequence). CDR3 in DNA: TGTGCCAGCAGCTTGTCACAGGGGAACACCGGGGAGCTGTTTTTT. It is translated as CASSLSQGNTGELFF.